The T cell receptor beta chain described here comes from a study of T-cell reconstitution after alpha-beta-depleted transplantation in children. TCRbeta library construction was performed incorporating unique molecular identifiers. TCRdb processed the PCR reads anew with MiXCR; each CDR3 protein has one entry. Of 350,000 to 500,000 distinct CDR3 sequences listed, 43% are singletons. Study results and caveats: By one year post-transplant, T-cell counts and diversity largely arose from T cells that were newly produced.

Trimming left V 8 bases short and J 2 bases short, with 16 bases between. This CDR3 has 14 residues. Germline loops: CDR1 MDHEN, CDR2 SYDVKM. This clonotype came up many times. Its antigen is as yet unknown. This receptor was identified in a girl aged 2-10 years with aplastic anemia, due to receive a stem cell transplant. This sequence joins TRBV28 and TRBJ2-7; D remains unclear. The source material was PBMCs, sampled before TCRalphabeta/CD19-depleted stem cell transplant. The CDR3 sequence is CASLKGNPTYEQYF. In DNA form, the CDR3 reads TGTGCCAGCCTTAAGGGAAACCCAACCTACGAGCAGTACTTC.